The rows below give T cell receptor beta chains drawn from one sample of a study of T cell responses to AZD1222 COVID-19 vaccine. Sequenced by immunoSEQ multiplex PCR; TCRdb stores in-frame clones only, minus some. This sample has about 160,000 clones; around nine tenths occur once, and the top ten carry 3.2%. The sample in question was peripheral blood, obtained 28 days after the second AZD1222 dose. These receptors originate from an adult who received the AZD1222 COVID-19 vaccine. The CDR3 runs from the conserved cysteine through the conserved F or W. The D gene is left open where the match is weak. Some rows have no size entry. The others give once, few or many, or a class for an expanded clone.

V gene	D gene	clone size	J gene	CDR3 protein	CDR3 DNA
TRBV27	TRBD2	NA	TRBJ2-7	CASSTRWASGESSYEQYF	TGTGCCAGCAGTACGAGGTGGGCTAGCGGGGAAAGCTCCTACGAGCAGTACTTC
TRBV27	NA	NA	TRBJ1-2	CASSLDGHYGYTF	TGTGCCAGCAGTTTAGACGGGCACTATGGCTACACCTTC
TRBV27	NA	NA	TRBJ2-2	CASSLTFSRRPGELFF	TGTGCCAGCAGTTTAACTTTCTCTAGACGACCCGGGGAGCTGTTTTTT
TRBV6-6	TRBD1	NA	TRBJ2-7	CASTPGQGAREQYF	TGTGCCAGCACCCCAGGACAGGGGGCGCGGGAGCAGTACTTC
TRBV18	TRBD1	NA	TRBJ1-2	CASSPMGQGHYGYTF	TGTGCCAGCTCACCAATGGGACAGGGTCACTATGGCTACACCTTC
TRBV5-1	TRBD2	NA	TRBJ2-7	CASSGTSGQSYEQYF	TGCGCCAGCAGCGGGACTAGCGGACAATCTTACGAGCAGTACTTC
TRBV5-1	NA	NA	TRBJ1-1	CASSPRPNTEAFF	TGCGCCAGCAGCCCCAGACCGAACACTGAAGCTTTCTTT
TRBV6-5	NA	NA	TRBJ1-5	CASSSDRIAQPQHF	TGTGCCAGCAGTTCCGACAGGATTGCTCAGCCCCAGCATTTT
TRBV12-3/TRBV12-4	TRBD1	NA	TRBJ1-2	CASSPHRGYGYTF	TGTGCCAGCAGCCCCCACAGGGGCTATGGCTACACCTTC
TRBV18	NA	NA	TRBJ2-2	CASSPRNPDSANTGELFF	TGTGCCAGCTCACCCCGAAACCCGGACAGCGCGAACACCGGGGAGCTGTTTTTT
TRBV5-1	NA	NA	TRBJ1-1	CASSWGGPNTEAFF	TGCGCCAGCAGCTGGGGGGGACCGAACACTGAAGCTTTCTTT
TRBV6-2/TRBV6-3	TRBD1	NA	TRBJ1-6	CASSFGQDYNSPLHF	TGTGCCAGCAGTTTCGGACAGGACTATAATTCACCCCTCCACTTT
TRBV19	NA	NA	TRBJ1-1	CASSIALQGDTEAFF	TGTGCCAGTAGTATTGCCCTACAGGGTGACACTGAAGCTTTCTTT
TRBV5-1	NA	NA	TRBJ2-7	CASSRGQNYEQYF	TGCGCCAGCAGCCGTGGACAAAACTACGAGCAGTACTTC
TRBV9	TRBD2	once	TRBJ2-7	CASSVGTSGPNEQYF	TGTGCCAGCAGCGTGGGGACTAGCGGTCCCAACGAGCAGTACTTC
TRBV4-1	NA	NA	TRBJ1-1	CASSLRVTTSTEAFF	TGCGCCAGCAGCCTCCGGGTAACGACTAGCACTGAAGCTTTCTTT
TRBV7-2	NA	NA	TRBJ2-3	CASSLDSTGSDTQYF	TGTGCCAGCAGCTTAGACTCCACGGGTTCAGATACGCAGTATTTT
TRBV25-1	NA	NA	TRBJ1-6	CASSEYKGDNSPLHF	TGTGCCAGCAGTGAATATAAGGGAGATAATTCACCCCTCCACTTT
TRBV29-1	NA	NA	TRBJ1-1	CSVAGQLNTEAFF	TGCAGCGTGGCAGGACAGTTAAACACTGAAGCTTTCTTT